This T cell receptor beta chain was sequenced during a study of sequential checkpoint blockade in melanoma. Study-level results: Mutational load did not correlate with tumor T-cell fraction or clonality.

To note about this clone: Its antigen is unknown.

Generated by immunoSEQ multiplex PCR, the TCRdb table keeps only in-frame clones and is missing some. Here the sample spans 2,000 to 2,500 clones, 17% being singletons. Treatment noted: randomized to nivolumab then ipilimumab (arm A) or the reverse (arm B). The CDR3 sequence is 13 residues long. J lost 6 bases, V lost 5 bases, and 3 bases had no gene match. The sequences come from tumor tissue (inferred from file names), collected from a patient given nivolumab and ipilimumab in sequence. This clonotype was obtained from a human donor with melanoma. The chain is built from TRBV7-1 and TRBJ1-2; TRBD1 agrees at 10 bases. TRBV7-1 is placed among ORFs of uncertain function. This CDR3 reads CASSPDRGHGYTF. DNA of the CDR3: TGTGCCAGCAGCCCCGACAGGGGGCATGGCTACACCTTC.